This entry lists 30 T cell receptor beta chains sequenced from one sample in a study of blood T cell repertoires in COVID-19. The protocol was immunoSEQ multiplex PCR, while the TCRdb copy is restricted to in-frame clones and leaves out a portion. This table holds roughly 64,000 clones, around 83% found once. The sample was peripheral blood. These receptor sequences come from a woman aged 55-70 years with acute or convalescent COVID-19.

The chain has TRBV3-1 (or the pseudogene TRBV3-2) and TRBJ2-2; D perhaps matches TRBD2 (5 bases). The CDR3 runs 15 residues. Germline loops: CDR1 LGHDT, CDR2 YNNKEL (reference sequence). Between the trimmed V and J ends, which lost 1 base and 5 bases, there was a span of 11 bases. The CDR3 loop reads CASSQGQTMTGELFF. Written as DNA, the CDR3 is TGTGCCAGCAGCCAAGGGCAGACTATGACCGGGGAGCTGTTTTTT.

The chain uses TRBV4-2 and TRBJ2-2; D ambiguous. From germline, CDR1 is LGHNA and CDR2 YNFKEQ. The CDR3 length is 12 residues. Trimming took off 3 bases at V and 4 bases at J, with 3 bases between the two ends. The CDR3 DNA reads TGTGCCAGCAGCCAGGCCACCGGGGAGCTGTTTTTT. Translation: CASSQATGELFF.

This clone came up a few times. This same CDR3 is encoded by further DNA sequences in the sample. The gene calls are TRBV2 and TRBJ1-4, with 9 nucleotides matching TRBD1. CDR1 is SNHLY and CDR2 is FYNNEI in the germline V gene. The CDR3 covers 14 residues. J was trimmed by 5 bases and V by 7 bases; bases with no gene match: 5. DNA of the CDR3: TGTGCCAGCAACCCCGGGACAGGGAATGAAAAACTGTTTTTT. Protein sequence: CASNPGTGNEKLFF.

The rearrangement links TRBV5-6 to TRBJ1-2; D uncertain. Germline lookup yields CDR1 SGHDT and CDR2 YYEEEE. Trimming took 5 bases from V and 6 from J, leaving 11 bases between them. The CDR3 covers 12 residues. CDR3 sequence (DNA): TGTGCCAGCAGGTGGACTGGGGATGGCTACACCTTC. Protein: CASRWTGDGYTF.

This sequence joins TRBV19 and TRBJ1-1; perhaps TRBD1 as D (6 bases). CDR1 and CDR2 from the germline V gene are LNHDA and SQIVND (reference sequence). The CDR3 runs 14 residues. V was clipped by 6 bases and J by 1 base, with 12 bases between them. CDR3 amino acids: CASRISGANTEAFF. CDR3 DNA: TGTGCCAGTAGGATCTCAGGGGCGAACACTGAAGCTTTCTTT.

J is TRBJ1-1 and V is TRBV9; 11 bases match TRBD1. CDR1 and CDR2 from the germline V gene are SGDLS and YYNGEE. V lost 4 bases to trimming and J lost 2 bases; unmatched junction nucleotides: 4. There are 15 residues in the CDR3. In DNA form, the CDR3 reads TGTGCCAGCAGCAGGACAGGGGGCCAAAACACTGAAGCTTTCTTT. This gives the protein CASSRTGGQNTEAFF.

The V call is TRBV15, the J call TRBJ2-1; the D gene is possibly TRBD2 (6 bases). This CDR3 region has 17 residues. Deletions cut 5 bases from V and 3 bases from J, with 20 bases between. The V gene's germline CDR1 is LNHNV and CDR2 YYDKDF (reference sequence). CDR3 protein: CATSLRARGSDYNEQFF. DNA for the CDR3: TGTGCCACCAGCCTAAGGGCCCGGGGGTCTGACTACAATGAGCAGTTCTTC.

The rearrangement joins TRBV3-1 (or the pseudogene TRBV3-2) to TRBJ1-5; TRBD1 agrees at 8 bases. V was clipped by 2 bases and J by 1 base; unmatched bases: 4. The CDR3 covers 16 residues. Looked up from germline, CDR1 is LGHDT and CDR2 is YNNKEL (reference sequence). DNA of the CDR3: TGTGCCAGCAGCCAACAGGGGGCGATGAGCAATCAGCCCCAGCATTTT. Its protein product is CASSQQGAMSNQPQHF.

V and J are TRBV5-1 and TRBJ1-5; D is undetermined. Trimming took 5 bases from V and 3 from J, leaving 15 bases between them. CDR1 and CDR2 (germline): SGHRS, YFSETQ. The CDR3 consists of 15 residues. The CDR3: CASRPAGDVNQPQHF. DNA for the CDR3: TGCGCCAGCAGGCCCGCCGGGGATGTCAATCAGCCCCAGCATTTT.

Only a few counts were recorded for this clone. The chain joins TRBV5-6 to TRBJ2-7; D is unclear. Germline assignment: CDR1 SGHDT and CDR2 YYEEEE. Trimming removed 5 bases from V and 3 bases from J, with 6 bases in between. The CDR3 has 11 residues. DNA of the CDR3: TGTGCCAGCAGTTCGAGCTACGAGCAGTACTTC. It encodes CASSSSYEQYF.

The V gene is TRBV7-9, the J gene TRBJ2-7; D is perhaps TRBD1 (6 bases). The ends were cut back, 1 base at V and 5 bases at J, with 12 bases in the middle. CDR3 length equals 14 residues. Germline CDR1 reads SEHNR; CDR2 reads FQNEAQ (reference sequence). CDR3: CASSLDREKDEQYF. CDR3 nucleotides: TGTGCCAGCAGCTTAGACAGGGAGAAGGACGAGCAGTACTTC.

The chain couples TRBV4-2 to TRBJ1-2, with TRBD1 identical over 9 bases. J lost 8 bases, V lost 4 bases, and 11 bases had no gene match. This CDR3 region has 15 residues. CDR1 is LGHNA, CDR2 YNFKEQ, per germline. DNA of the CDR3: TGTGCCAGCAGCCCAGATCTCCGGGACAGGGAAGGCTACACCTTC. Protein product: CASSPDLRDREGYTF.

The chain employs TRBV30 and TRBJ2-7; 7 positions agree with TRBD1. The CDR3 spans 14 residues. Trimming at V came to 0 bases and at J to 1 base, leaving 3 bases not matched to a gene. Germline V gene sequence: CDR1 GTSNPN, CDR2 SVGIG (reference sequence). As DNA, the CDR3 is TGTGCCTGGAGTGTGCCAGGGGGTTCCTACGAGCAGTACTTC. Translating it yields CAWSVPGGSYEQYF.

The rearrangement joins TRBV6-5 to TRBJ1-2, with TRBD1 as a possible D gene (6 bases). Germline assignment: CDR1 MNHEY and CDR2 SVGAGI. This CDR3 is built from 15 residues. V was pared by 8 bases and J by 3 bases, with 19 bases between. CDR3 DNA: TGTGCCAGCTATAAAAGGGGGATTTACGACTATGGCTACACCTTC. The encoded protein is CASYKRGIYDYGYTF.

This sequence joins TRBV7-2 and TRBJ1-5; 8 nucleotides agree with TRBD1. Trimming at V came to 2 bases and at J to 4 bases, leaving 4 bases not matched to a gene. CDR1 is SGHTA and CDR2 is FQGNSA in the germline V gene. The CDR3 covers 15 residues. The CDR3 region has the DNA TGTGCCAGCAGCTTATTTGGGGACAGGAATCAGCCCCAGCATTTT. Amino acids: CASSLFGDRNQPQHF.

The rearrangement links TRBV3-1 (or the pseudogene TRBV3-2) to TRBJ1-1, with a weak D call TRBD1 (5 bases). CDR1 and CDR2 from the germline V gene are LGHDT and YNNKEL (reference sequence). Trimming shortened V by 4 bases and J by 1 base, and 10 bases separated the two germline ends. The CDR3 has 14 amino acids. Here the CDR3 DNA reads TGTGCCAGCAGCCCACGCAGGGAGAACACTGAAGCTTTCTTT. Protein: CASSPRRENTEAFF.

V is TRBV18 and J is TRBJ1-6; D not resolved. Trimming pared 3 bases from V and 10 bases from J, leaving 13 bases between. Germline loops: CDR1 KGHSH, CDR2 LQKENI. This CDR3 comprises 14 residues. DNA of the CDR3: TGTGCCAGCTCACCTATGAGGGCCCGATCACCCCTCCACTTT. Amino acids: CASSPMRARSPLHF.

This chain joins TRBV6-1 and TRBJ2-3, with D unclear. The length of the CDR3 is 16 residues. Per the germline V gene, CDR1 is MNHNS and CDR2 is SASEGT. V gave up 1 base and J gave up 3 bases, with 14 bases separating them. CDR3 sequence (DNA): TGTGCCAGCAGTGAAGGACTCCGACGCGCAACAGATACGCAGTATTTT. This gives the protein CASSEGLRRATDTQYF.

The rearrangement links TRBV7-9 to TRBJ1-3; no clear D. V was clipped by 0 bases and J by 2 bases, with 8 bases between them. This CDR3 is built from 15 residues. CDR1 is SEHNR, CDR2 FQNEAQ, per germline (reference sequence). CDR3 nucleotide sequence: TGTGCCAGCAGCTTAGCGAGTGTTACTGGAAACACCATATATTTT. Protein: CASSLASVTGNTIYF.

The genes are TRBV21-1 and TRBJ1-5. TRBV21-1 is a pseudogene segment. This CDR3 region has 15 residues. CDR3 DNA: TGTGCCAGCAGCAAAGGGGTCGGGTACAATCAGCCCCAGCATTTT. Translating it yields CASSKGVGYNQPQHF.

CDR3 in amino acids: CASSSRLRGITDTQYF. The CDR3, as DNA: TGTGCCAGCAGCTCCCGGCTGCGGGGGATCACAGATACGCAGTATTTT. The V and J genes are TRBV11-2 and TRBJ2-3, with 7 nucleotides matching TRBD2. Germline trimming cut 4 bases from V and 2 bases from J; bases unmatched to any gene: 9. Per germline, CDR1 SGHAT and CDR2 FQNNGV. The CDR3 contains 16 residues.

A single count supports this clone. The CDR3 nucleotides read TGTGCCAGCAGCTCCGGACTAGCGGGGTTCCAAGAGACCCAGTACTTC. It translates to CASSSGLAGFQETQYF. The gene calls are TRBV7-2 and TRBJ2-5; TRBD2 aligns across 12 bases. The CDR3 loop spans 16 amino acids. Germline V CDR1 and CDR2: SGHTA, FQGNSA. V shed 4 bases, J shed 1 base, and the junction held 4 bases outside the gene matches.

This clone was seen only a few times. The J gene is TRBJ1-2, the V gene TRBV5-8; the D is unclear. Germline V gene sequence: CDR1 SGHTS, CDR2 YDEGEE. The CDR3 is 12 amino acids. With 4 bases removed from V and 6 bases from J, the gap between germline ends came to 10 bases. The CDR3 loop reads CASSPRTNGYTF. CDR3 DNA: TGTGCCAGCAGCCCGCGGACTAATGGCTACACCTTC.

The V gene is TRBV28, the J gene TRBJ1-5; D is undetermined. The ends were cut back, 3 bases at V and 9 bases at J, with 12 bases in the middle. Germline V gives CDR1 MDHEN, CDR2 SYDVKM. CDR3 size: 13 residues. CDR3 amino acids: CASSFRGGLPQHF. CDR3 bases: TGTGCCAGCAGTTTTCGGGGAGGGTTGCCCCAGCATTTT.

The chain is built from TRBV5-1 and TRBJ1-4; D ambiguous. The CDR3 runs to 15 residues. CDR1 and CDR2 from the germline V gene are SGHRS and YFSETQ. V dropped 3 bases and J dropped 8 bases, with 17 bases sitting between them. CDR3 residues: CASSSGREDWEKLFF. CDR3 DNA: TGCGCCAGCAGCTCGGGGAGGGAAGATTGGGAAAAACTGTTTTTT.

V usage is TRBV9 and J usage is TRBJ1-2; D is unresolved. Germline V gives CDR1 SGDLS, CDR2 YYNGEE. The CDR3 contains 13 residues. The V end lost 4 bases, the J end lost 2 bases, and 9 bases lay between the germline ends. CDR3 loop: CASSPDGNYGYTF. CDR3 nucleotide sequence: TGTGCCAGCAGCCCTGACGGGAACTATGGCTACACCTTC. The full variable domain, in which reference TRBV9 and TRBJ1-2 provide the parts outside the CDR3, is DSGVTQTPKHLITATGQRVTLRCSPRSGDLSVYWYQQSLDQGLQFLIQYYNGEERAKGNILERFSAQQFPDLHSELNLSSLELGDSALYFCASSPDGNYGYTFGSGTRLTVV.

This clone was counted only a few times. V is TRBV3-1 (or the pseudogene TRBV3-2) and J is TRBJ1-2; 11 positions agree with TRBD1. Germline V gene lookup returns CDR1 LGHDT and CDR2 YNNKEL (reference sequence). V dropped 1 base and J dropped 6; count of bases not matched to a gene: 4. This CDR3 spans 15 amino acids. CDR3 loop: CASSQAGTGGDGYTF. The CDR3 DNA reads TGTGCCAGCAGCCAAGCGGGGACAGGGGGGGATGGCTACACCTTC.

The rearrangement uses TRBV7-9 and TRBJ2-1; 7 bases match TRBD2. J gave up 5 bases and V 5 bases, and 6 bases lay outside the gene matches. The CDR3 loop spans 14 amino acids. The V gene's germline CDR1 is SEHNR and CDR2 FQNEAQ (reference sequence). Written as DNA, the CDR3 is TGTGCCAGCAGCCCGCGACTAGCCAACAATGAGCAGTTCTTC. It encodes CASSPRLANNEQFF.

The J gene is TRBJ2-7, the V gene TRBV9, with D possibly TRBD1 on 6 matching bases. The germline V gene encodes CDR1 SGDLS and CDR2 YYNGEE. The CDR3 runs 14 residues. V dropped 3 bases and J dropped 1 base, with 11 bases sitting between them. CDR3 DNA: TGTGCCAGCAGCGCGACAGGCCAGTCCTACGAGCAGTACTTC. This sequence encodes CASSATGQSYEQYF.

This clone occurred a few times. The V gene is TRBV27, the J gene TRBJ1-2; 12 positions agree with TRBD1. V was clipped by 6 bases and J by 8 bases; unmatched bases: 7. The CDR3 is 14 amino acids. CDR1 and CDR2 (germline): MNHEY, SMNVEV (reference sequence). The CDR3 region is CASRKTGTGGGYTF. The CDR3 region has the DNA TGTGCCAGCAGGAAGACCGGGACAGGGGGCGGCTACACCTTC.